The 29 T cell receptor beta chains below were found in one sample sequenced in a study of T-cell reconstitution after alpha-beta-depleted transplantation in children. Unique molecular identifiers were incorporated during preparation of the TCRbeta library. TCRdb fed the PCR reads into MiXCR, producing one record per CDR3 protein. This table has 500,000 to 750,000 distinct CDR3 sequences, 25% to 30% appearing once. The material was PBMCs, obtained before TCRalphabeta/CD19-depleted stem cell transplant. The source is a boy younger than two with Wiskott-Aldrich syndrome, due to receive a stem cell transplant.

The V call is TRBV5-1, the J call TRBJ1-5; D unclear. Trimming took 0 bases from V and 5 from J, leaving 6 bases between them. The CDR3 is made up of 13 amino acids. Germline-derived CDR1 and CDR2 are SGHRS and YFSETQ. The CDR3 protein is CASSLVIDQPQHF. CDR3 coding DNA: TGCGCCAGCAGCTTGGTGATAGATCAGCCCCAGCATTTT.

This clonotype came up a few times. The chain uses TRBV15 and TRBJ2-5, with 7 bases lining up with TRBD2. Germline values: CDR1 LNHNV, CDR2 YYDKDF (reference sequence). The CDR3 is made up of 16 amino acids. J lost 3 bases, V lost 3 bases, and 10 bases had no gene match. The DNA of the CDR3 is TGTGCCACCAGCAGGGGCTCTAGCGGAGGGGAAGAGACCCAGTACTTC. Translating it yields CATSRGSSGGEETQYF.

V is TRBV20-1 and J is TRBJ1-1; D is unresolved. The germline V gene has CDR1 DFQATT and CDR2 SNEGSKA (reference sequence). This CDR3 has 15 amino acids. V was trimmed by 3 bases and J by 1 base, leaving 15 bases between them. The CDR3 reads CSARIGGPSNTEAFF. As DNA, the CDR3 is TGCAGTGCTAGGATAGGAGGGCCCTCGAACACTGAAGCTTTCTTT.

The J gene is TRBJ2-3, the V gene TRBV5-1; D remains unclear. Germline V gives CDR1 SGHRS, CDR2 YFSETQ. Trimming took off 0 bases at V and 5 bases at J, with 7 bases between the two ends. The CDR3 contains 13 residues. CDR3 in amino acids: CASSLDVRDTQYF. CDR3 DNA sequence: TGCGCCAGCAGCTTGGATGTGCGAGATACGCAGTATTTT.

This clonotype was detected only a few times. The rearrangement uses TRBV12-3 or TRBV12-4 and TRBJ1-4; TRBD1 matches at 9 bases. With 6 bases clipped from V and 7 bases from J, the junction kept 6 bases outside the gene matches. The CDR3 has 14 amino acids. CDR3 loop: CASRPGTGTEKLFF. The DNA for the CDR3 is TGTGCCAGCAGACCGGGGACAGGGACTGAAAAACTGTTTTTT.

Details on this clonotype: One end of the junction fails to match germline, which may point to a read error. This chain uses TRBV9 with TRBJ2-5; the D gene is possibly TRBD2 (5 bases). Per the germline V gene, CDR1 is SGDLS and CDR2 is YYNGEE. CDR3 length equals 16 residues. CDR3 in amino acids: CATSVVASGAQETQYF. The CDR3 DNA follows: TGTGCCACCAGCGTAGTAGCCAGCGGAGCTCAAGAGACCCAGTACTTC.

The chain links TRBV7-9 to TRBJ1-2; TRBD1 agrees at 8 bases. This CDR3 is built from 15 residues. The J segment lost 6 bases and the V segment lost 5 bases, leaving 11 bases of the junction unmatched. The germline gives CDR1 SEHNR, CDR2 FQNEAQ (reference sequence). The CDR3 DNA reads as TGTGCCAGCAGCGAATACAAGACAGGGGAGAATGGCTACACCTTC. Translated, it gives CASSEYKTGENGYTF.

This clonotype turned up a few times. This chain uses TRBV20-1 with TRBJ2-3; D perhaps matches TRBD2 (6 bases). CDR1 is DFQATT and CDR2 is SNEGSKA in the germline V gene (reference sequence). The length of the CDR3 is 15 residues. Trimming left V 4 bases short and J 5 bases short, with 19 bases between. CDR3 region: CSAKAFRESGDTQYF. CDR3 nucleotide sequence: TGCAGTGCTAAGGCGTTTCGGGAGTCCGGAGATACGCAGTATTTT.

The V and J genes are TRBV6-2 or TRBV6-3 and TRBJ1-5; weak D call: TRBD1 (5 bases). Trimming took 7 bases from V and 8 from J, leaving 18 bases between them. The CDR3 has 14 amino acids. From germline, CDR1 is MNHEY and CDR2 SVGEGT. The DNA for the CDR3 is TGTGCCAGCACTAAAGAGTGGGGGTTGGAGCCCCAGCATTTT. As protein: CASTKEWGLEPQHF.

This clonotype has only a few counts. The V gene is TRBV18, the J gene TRBJ2-1; TRBD2 aligns across 11 bases. CDR1 and CDR2 from the germline V gene are KGHSH and LQKENI. This CDR3 region has 16 residues. The J segment lost 7 bases and the V segment lost 3 bases, leaving 8 bases of the junction unmatched. The CDR3 DNA sequence: TGTGCCAGCTCACCGGTAGCGGGAGGGCCCTGGAATGAGCAGTTCTTC. Translating it yields CASSPVAGGPWNEQFF. The complete variable domain, with remaining parts taken from reference TRBV18 and TRBJ2-1, reads NAGVMQNPRHLVRRRGQEARLRCSPMKGHSHVYWYRQLPEEGLKFMVYLQKENIIDESGMPKERFSAEFPKEGPSILRIQQVVRGDSAAYFCASSPVAGGPWNEQFFGPGTRLTVL.

The sample holds a few counts of this clonotype. The rearrangement links TRBV27 to TRBJ2-2; D gene unclear. V lost 1 base to trimming and J lost 4 bases, with 7 bases between them. CDR3 size: 14 residues. The germline gives CDR1 MNHEY, CDR2 SMNVEV (reference sequence). The CDR3 reads CASSLLLGTGELFF. The CDR3 region has the DNA TGTGCCAGCAGTTTATTGCTGGGCACCGGGGAGCTGTTTTTT.

This clonotype has more than one count but fewer than ten. The chain links TRBV20-1 to TRBJ2-3; D might be TRBD2 (6 bases). This CDR3 has 14 amino acids. Germline V gene data show CDR1 as DFQATT and CDR2 as SNEGSKA (reference sequence). V lost 1 base and J 6 bases, leaving 14 bases between the germline ends. The chain's CDR3 is CSARAGLPFDTQYF. The DNA of the CDR3 is TGCAGTGCTAGAGCGGGACTGCCTTTCGATACGCAGTATTTT.

This clonotype has only a few counts. The chain uses TRBV20-1 and TRBJ1-4; TRBD1 is a possible D gene (5 bases). This CDR3 is 13 amino acids long. Germline V lookup: CDR1 DFQATT, CDR2 SNEGSKA (reference sequence). Trimming stripped 7 bases from V and 6 bases from J, with 15 bases between. DNA for the CDR3: TGCAGTGGCCAAAGGGGAATTGATGAAAAACTGTTTTTT. Translated, it gives CSGQRGIDEKLFF.

This clonotype came up a few times. J is TRBJ2-1 and V is TRBV29-1, with 12 bases matching TRBD2. The CDR3 covers 17 residues. The ends lost 1 base at V and 7 bases at J; junction bases unmatched: 11. Germline V gives CDR1 SQVTM, CDR2 ANQGSEA. The CDR3 region is CSVEARLAGARGNEQFF. The CDR3 DNA reads TGCAGCGTTGAAGCCCGACTAGCGGGAGCACGAGGGAATGAGCAGTTCTTC.

The chain recombines TRBV5-6 with TRBJ2-3; D call uncertain. In germline, CDR1 is SGHDT, CDR2 YYEEEE. Trimming removed 2 bases at V and 3 bases at J, with 13 bases between. The CDR3 is 15 amino acids. In DNA form, the CDR3 reads TGTGCCAGCAGCTTCGCGGAGACGGGTACAGATACGCAGTATTTT. Its translation is CASSFAETGTDTQYF.

This clonotype was observed a few times. The chain has TRBV12-3 or TRBV12-4 and TRBJ2-1, with unresolved D. V lost 6 bases and J 5 bases, leaving 5 bases between the germline ends. This CDR3 has 11 amino acids. Here the CDR3 reads CASRKNNEQFF. As DNA, the CDR3 is TGTGCCAGCAGGAAAAACAATGAGCAGTTCTTC.

Only a few counts were recorded for this clonotype. The chain combines TRBV3-1 with TRBJ2-4, with 8 bases aligning to TRBD1. The germline V gene has CDR1 LGHDT and CDR2 YNNKEL (reference sequence). The CDR3 sequence is 15 residues long. The J segment lost 7 bases and the V segment lost 1 base, leaving 6 bases of the junction unmatched. Here the CDR3 reads CASSQVLRQGNIQYF. DNA for the CDR3: TGTGCCAGCAGCCAAGTTTTACGACAGGGGAACATTCAGTACTTC.

The CDR3 DNA sequence: TGTGCCAGCAGACAGGGCTCCGGGGCCAACGTCCTGACTTTC. As protein: CASRQGSGANVLTF. The chain uses TRBV3-1 and TRBJ2-6; maybe TRBD1 (6 bases). Germline values: CDR1 LGHDT, CDR2 YNNKEL (reference sequence). The CDR3 length is 14 residues. V lost 6 bases and J lost 4, with 10 bases in between.

This clonotype showed up just a few times. The rearrangement links TRBV4-1 to TRBJ1-1, with D unclear. The V and J ends lost 5 bases and 0 bases respectively, with 10 bases between them. The CDR3 loop spans 14 amino acids. Looked up from germline, CDR1 is MGHRA and CDR2 is YSYEKL. The CDR3 DNA reads as TGCGCCAGCAGCTACCCGGACGTGAACACTGAAGCTTTCTTT. It yields the protein CASSYPDVNTEAFF.

CDR3 sequence reads: CSARRQGRVYNSPLHF. The CDR3 DNA reads TGCAGTGCTAGACGACAGGGAAGGGTCTATAATTCACCCCTCCACTTT. This chain connects TRBV20-1 to TRBJ1-6, with 7 bases aligning to TRBD1. Trimming cost V 2 bases and J 3 bases; bases outside gene matches: 7. The CDR3 length is 16 residues. In germline, CDR1 is DFQATT, CDR2 SNEGSKA (reference sequence).

This clonotype was recorded only once. The chain uses TRBV7-8 and TRBJ2-7; 9 bases map to TRBD1. The germline V gene has CDR1 SGHVS and CDR2 FQNEAQ. V was pared by 4 bases and J by 2 bases, with 9 bases of the junction left unmatched. This CDR3 has 16 residues. The CDR3 loop is CASSSRSGTGTYEQYF. The CDR3 nucleotides read TGTGCCAGCAGCTCGCGTTCCGGGACAGGGACCTACGAGCAGTACTTC.

CDR3 in DNA: TGTGCCAGCACCCCCAGGGTGGATTCAGATACGCAGTATTTT. It specifies CASTPRVDSDTQYF. V usage is TRBV5-6 and J usage is TRBJ2-3; D is possibly TRBD1 (5 bases). CDR3 length: 14 residues. The V end lost 6 bases, the J end lost 4 bases, and 15 bases lay between the germline ends. Germline V gives CDR1 SGHDT, CDR2 YYEEEE.

The CDR3 reads CASSLALGRGPEQFF. The CDR3 nucleotides are TGTGCCAGCAGTTTAGCTCTGGGACGCGGTCCTGAGCAGTTCTTC. The chain recombines TRBV12-3 or TRBV12-4 with TRBJ2-1; D may correspond to TRBD1 or TRBD2 (5 bases each). The V end lost 0 bases, the J end lost 9 bases, and 15 bases lay between the germline ends. This CDR3 region has 15 residues.

This clonotype has only a few counts. J is TRBJ2-7 and V is TRBV20-1; 7 nucleotides match TRBD1. From germline, CDR1 is DFQATT and CDR2 SNEGSKA (reference sequence). The CDR3 extends over 12 amino acids. The CDR3 loop is CCPRDSGYEQYF. The CDR3 DNA follows: TGCTGCCCCCGGGACAGTGGCTACGAGCAGTACTTC.

CDR3 nucleotide sequence: TGTGCCAGCAGCGTGGGGGACTCCATGAACACTGAAGCTTTCTTT. It specifies CASSVGDSMNTEAFF. The gene calls are TRBV28 and TRBJ1-1; possible D gene TRBD1, 5 bases. Germline V gives CDR1 MDHEN, CDR2 SYDVKM. The CDR3 has 15 amino acids. The V end was cut by 6 bases, the J end by 0 bases, with 14 bases between.

Comment on this clonotype: The junction differs from germline at one of its ends, possibly a read error. The chain recombines TRBV5-1 with TRBJ2-6, with D possibly being TRBD1 (8 bases). Looked up from germline, CDR1 is SGHRS and CDR2 is YFSETQ. This CDR3 comprises 16 residues. The CDR3 is CASGTGGGSGANGLTF. The DNA for the CDR3 is TGCGCAAGCGGGACAGGAGGGGGGTCTGGGGCCAACGGCCTGACTTTC.

V and J are TRBV21-1 and TRBJ2-1; TRBD1, the table's D call, was not compared with the DNA. TRBV21-1 is listed as a pseudogene. The CDR3 covers 16 residues. CDR3 in DNA: TGTGCCAGCACGACATCGGACAGGGGGACCTACAATGAGCAGTTCTTC. This gives the protein CASTTSDRGTYNEQFF.

This clonotype was detected only a few times. CDR3 DNA sequence: TGCAGCGTTGAAACCCACGAAGAGACCCAGTACTTC. Translating it yields CSVETHEETQYF. This rearrangement joins TRBV29-1 to TRBJ2-5; no reliable D call. The CDR3 loop spans 12 amino acids. Looked up from germline, CDR1 is SQVTM and CDR2 is ANQGSEA. The germline V and J ends were trimmed by 2 bases and 3 bases, with 7 bases remaining between them.

This clonotype was counted ten times or more. As DNA, the CDR3 is TGCGCCAGCAGTCCGACAGGGGCAGATACGCAGTATTTT. Amino acids: CASSPTGADTQYF. The chain joins TRBV10-1 to TRBJ2-3; 8 positions match TRBD1. This CDR3 comprises 13 residues. Germline lookup yields CDR1 WNHNN and CDR2 SYGVQD (reference sequence). The ends lost 5 bases at V and 4 bases at J; junction bases unmatched: 2.